This TCR beta chain was captured in a study of control samples from healthy donors and cancer patients. The CDR3 sequence is 14 residues long. CDR1 GTSNPN and CDR2 SVGIG come from the germline V gene (reference sequence). With 1 base clipped from V and 3 bases from J, the junction kept 3 bases outside the gene matches. Sequencing was performed with immunoSEQ multiplex PCR; in TCRdb, only in-frame clones are kept and a portion is missing. The sample consists of 100,000 to 150,000 clones, roughly 92% of them appearing once. The sequencing input was PBMCs. The V call is TRBV30, the J call TRBJ1-3; 7 nucleotides agree with TRBD1. The origin of this receptor is a man older than 75 with head and neck cancer. CDR3 in amino acids: CAWSEGQIGNTIYF. Written as DNA, the CDR3 is TGTGCCTGGAGTGAGGGACAGATTGGAAACACCATATATTTT.